The entry below describes one T cell receptor beta chain. The antigen remains undetermined. These data belong to a study of identical twins. Study outcomes and limitations: Fewer insertions were carried by abundant cord blood beta clonotypes, but none was seen in memory repertoires.

V lost 3 bases to trimming and J lost 7 bases, with 10 bases between them. This CDR3 comprises 12 residues. Germline CDR1 is SEHNR and CDR2 is FQNEAQ (reference sequence). The donors were all healthy and Caucasian. TCRdb reprocessed the 5' RACE reads via MiXCR and lists one record per CDR3 protein. The sample lists about 890,000 distinct CDR3 sequences; more than 9% were seen once. Separately, the same data were catalogued under a study of yellow fever vaccine responses in identical twins.

J is TRBJ2-7 and V is TRBV7-9; D remains ambiguous. The receptor was derived from a woman aged 18-29 years in good health. Sequencing input: PBMCs. The CDR3 DNA reads as TGTGCCAGCAGCTTGGGGTTTAGGGAGCAGTACTTC. This translates into CASSLGFREQYF.